The TCR beta chain under discussion was sequenced for a study of blood T cells in healthy people across ages. General study findings and limits: Researchers deemed the diversity estimates from one million T cells underestimates. Samples with more naive T cells showed higher observed beta diversity.

Then a second PCR, running roughly 7 to 12 cycles, was carried out with a sample-barcoded 5' primer and a J-beta primer mix. Using its own MiXCR run on the 5' RACE reads, TCRdb lists one record per CDR3 protein. The table lists 700,000 to 850,000 distinct CDR3 sequences, about 37% of them singletons. Per individual sample, total RNA of at least 5.5 micrograms was extracted. Concerning this clonotype itself: Its antigen is not known.

Per germline, CDR1 SGHTA and CDR2 FQGTGA. V lost 2 bases and J 0 bases, leaving 15 bases between the germline ends. There are 17 residues in the CDR3. Sequenced material: blood. V usage is TRBV7-3 and J usage is TRBJ2-3; perhaps TRBD2 as D (5 bases). The sequence was collected from a man between 18 and 29 years old in good health. CDR3 in amino acids: CASSLGWSRTSTDTQYF. DNA for the CDR3: TGTGCCAGCAGCTTAGGGTGGTCCCGGACTAGCACAGATACGCAGTATTTT.